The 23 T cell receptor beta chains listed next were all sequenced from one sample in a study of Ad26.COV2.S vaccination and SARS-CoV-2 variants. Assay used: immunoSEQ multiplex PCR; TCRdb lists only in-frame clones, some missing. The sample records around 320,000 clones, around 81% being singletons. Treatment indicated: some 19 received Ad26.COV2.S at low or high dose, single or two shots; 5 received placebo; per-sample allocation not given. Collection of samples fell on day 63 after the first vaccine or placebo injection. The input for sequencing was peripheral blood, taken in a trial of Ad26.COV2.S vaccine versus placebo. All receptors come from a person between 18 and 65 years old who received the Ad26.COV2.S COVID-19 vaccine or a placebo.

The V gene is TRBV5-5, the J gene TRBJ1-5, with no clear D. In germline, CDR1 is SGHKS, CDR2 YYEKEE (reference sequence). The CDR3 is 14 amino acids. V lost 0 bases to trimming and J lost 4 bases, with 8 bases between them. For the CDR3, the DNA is TGTGCCAGCAGCTTGGGGGCCGCTAATCAGCCCCAGCATTTT. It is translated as CASSLGAANQPQHF.

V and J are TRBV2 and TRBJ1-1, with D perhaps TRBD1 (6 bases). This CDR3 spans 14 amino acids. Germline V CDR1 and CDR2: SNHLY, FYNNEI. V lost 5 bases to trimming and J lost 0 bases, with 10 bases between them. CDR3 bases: TGTGCCAGCAGTCTACAGGGCCTGAACACTGAAGCTTTCTTT. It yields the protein CASSLQGLNTEAFF.

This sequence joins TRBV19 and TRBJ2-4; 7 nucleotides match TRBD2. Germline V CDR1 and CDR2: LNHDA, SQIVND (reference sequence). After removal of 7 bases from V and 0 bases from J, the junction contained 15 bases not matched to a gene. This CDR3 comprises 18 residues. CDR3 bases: TGTGCCAGTACCCCGGGAGGCCTAGGACTCCTAGCCAAAAACATTCAGTACTTC. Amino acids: CASTPGGLGLLAKNIQYF.

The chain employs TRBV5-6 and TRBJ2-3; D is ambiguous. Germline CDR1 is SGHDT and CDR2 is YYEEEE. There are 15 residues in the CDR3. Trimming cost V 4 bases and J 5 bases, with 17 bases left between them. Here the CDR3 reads CASSAPNRGEDTQYF. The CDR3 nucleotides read TGTGCCAGCAGCGCACCAAACCGAGGAGAAGATACGCAGTATTTT.

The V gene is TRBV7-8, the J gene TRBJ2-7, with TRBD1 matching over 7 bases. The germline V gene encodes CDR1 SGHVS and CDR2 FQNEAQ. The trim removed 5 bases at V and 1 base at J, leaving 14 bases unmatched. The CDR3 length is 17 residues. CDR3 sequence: CASSPLPSRTGSYEQYF. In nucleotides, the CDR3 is TGTGCCAGCAGCCCTCTACCCTCTCGGACAGGATCCTACGAGCAGTACTTC.

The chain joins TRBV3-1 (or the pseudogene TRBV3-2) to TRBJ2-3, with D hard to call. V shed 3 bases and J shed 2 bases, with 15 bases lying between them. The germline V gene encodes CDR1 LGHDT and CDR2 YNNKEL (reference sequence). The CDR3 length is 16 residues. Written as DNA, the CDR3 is TGTGCCAGCAGCCAGGGCACCATCAGCCCCACAGATACGCAGTATTTT. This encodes CASSQGTISPTDTQYF.

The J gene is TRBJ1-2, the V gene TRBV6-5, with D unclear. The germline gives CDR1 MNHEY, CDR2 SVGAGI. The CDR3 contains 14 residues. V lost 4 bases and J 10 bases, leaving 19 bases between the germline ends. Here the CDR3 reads CASSSRSSGRDYTF. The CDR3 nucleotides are TGTGCCAGCAGTTCCCGCTCAAGCGGGCGGGACTACACCTTC.

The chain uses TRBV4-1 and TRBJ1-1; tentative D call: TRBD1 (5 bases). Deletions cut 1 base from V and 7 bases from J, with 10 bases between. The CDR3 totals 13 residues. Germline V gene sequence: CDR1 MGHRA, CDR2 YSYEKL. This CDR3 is CASSQVHGGEAFF. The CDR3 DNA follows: TGCGCCAGCAGCCAAGTCCATGGGGGTGAAGCTTTCTTT.

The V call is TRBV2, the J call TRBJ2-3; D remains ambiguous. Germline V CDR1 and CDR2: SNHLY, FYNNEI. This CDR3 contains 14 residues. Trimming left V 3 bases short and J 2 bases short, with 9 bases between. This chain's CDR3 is CASSDRSPTDTQYF. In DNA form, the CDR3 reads TGTGCCAGCAGTGACCGGTCCCCCACAGATACGCAGTATTTT.

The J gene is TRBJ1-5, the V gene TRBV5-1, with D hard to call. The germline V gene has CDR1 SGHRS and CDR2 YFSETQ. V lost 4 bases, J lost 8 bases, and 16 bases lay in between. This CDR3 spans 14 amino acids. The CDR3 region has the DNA TGCGCCAGCAGCAGTGGAAGAGGTGAGGAGCCCCAGCATTTT. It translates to CASSSGRGEEPQHF.

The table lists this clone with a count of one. The CDR3 DNA sequence: TGTGCCAGCAGTTACGTCGGCGGCTCCTACGAGCAGTACTTC. Amino acid sequence: CASSYVGGSYEQYF. The chain couples TRBV6-5 to TRBJ2-7; D is ambiguous. This CDR3 has 14 amino acids. Trimming pared 2 bases from V and 0 bases from J, leaving 8 bases between. Germline CDR1 is MNHEY and CDR2 is SVGAGI.

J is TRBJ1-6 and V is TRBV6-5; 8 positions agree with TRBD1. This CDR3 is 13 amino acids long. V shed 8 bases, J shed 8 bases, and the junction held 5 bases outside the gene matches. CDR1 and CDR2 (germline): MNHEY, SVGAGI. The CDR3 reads CASFQTGDSPLHF. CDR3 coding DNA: TGTGCCAGCTTCCAGACAGGGGATTCACCCCTCCACTTT.

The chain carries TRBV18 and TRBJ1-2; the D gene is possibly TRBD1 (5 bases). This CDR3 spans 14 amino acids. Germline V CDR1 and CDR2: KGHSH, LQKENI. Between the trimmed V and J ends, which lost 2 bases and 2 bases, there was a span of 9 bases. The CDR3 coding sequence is TGTGCCAGCTCACCAGTGCAGGGAAACTATGGCTACACCTTC. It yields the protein CASSPVQGNYGYTF.

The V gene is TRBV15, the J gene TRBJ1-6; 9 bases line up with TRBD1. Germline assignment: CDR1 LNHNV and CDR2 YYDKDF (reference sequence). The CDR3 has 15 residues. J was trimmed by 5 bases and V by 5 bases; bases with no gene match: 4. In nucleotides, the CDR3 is TGTGCCACCAGCCGAACAGGGGGCAATAATTCACCCCTCCACTTT. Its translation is CATSRTGGNNSPLHF.

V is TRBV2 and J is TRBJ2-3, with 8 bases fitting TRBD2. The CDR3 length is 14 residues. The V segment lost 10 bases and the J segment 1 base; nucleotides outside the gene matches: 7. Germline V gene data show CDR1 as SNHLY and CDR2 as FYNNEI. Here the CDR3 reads CATRGGPRTDTQYF. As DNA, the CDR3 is TGTGCCACACGCGGGGGGCCGCGCACAGATACGCAGTATTTT.

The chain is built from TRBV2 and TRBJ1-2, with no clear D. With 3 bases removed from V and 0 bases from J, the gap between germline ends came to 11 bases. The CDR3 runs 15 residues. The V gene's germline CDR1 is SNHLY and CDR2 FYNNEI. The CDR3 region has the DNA TGTGCCAGCAGTGACCCGCCCCGGACTAACTATGGCTACACCTTC. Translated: CASSDPPRTNYGYTF. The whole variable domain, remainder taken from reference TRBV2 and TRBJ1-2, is EPEVTQTPSHQVTQMGQEVILRCVPISNHLYFYWYRQILGQKVEFLVSFYNNEISEKSEIFDDQFSVERPDGSNFTLKIRSTKLEDSAMYFCASSDPPRTNYGYTFGSGTRLTVV.

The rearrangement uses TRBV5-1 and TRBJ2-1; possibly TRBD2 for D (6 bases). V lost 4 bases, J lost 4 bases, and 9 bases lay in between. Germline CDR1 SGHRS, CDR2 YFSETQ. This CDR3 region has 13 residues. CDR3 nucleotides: TGCGCCAGCAGCCAGGAGGGATACAATGAGCAGTTCTTC. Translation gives CASSQEGYNEQFF. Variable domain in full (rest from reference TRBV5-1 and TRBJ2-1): KAGVTQTPRYLIKTRGQQVTLSCSPISGHRSVSWYQQTPGQGLQFLFEYFSETQRNKGNFPGRFSGRQFSNSRSEMNVSTLELGDSALYLCASSQEGYNEQFFGPGTRLTVL.

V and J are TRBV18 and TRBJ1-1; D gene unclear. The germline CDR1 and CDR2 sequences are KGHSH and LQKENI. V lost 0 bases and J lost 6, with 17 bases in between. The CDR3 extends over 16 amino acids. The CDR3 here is CASSPPPSEGRPEAFF. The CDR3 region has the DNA TGTGCCAGCTCACCACCCCCCTCGGAGGGAAGGCCTGAAGCTTTCTTT.

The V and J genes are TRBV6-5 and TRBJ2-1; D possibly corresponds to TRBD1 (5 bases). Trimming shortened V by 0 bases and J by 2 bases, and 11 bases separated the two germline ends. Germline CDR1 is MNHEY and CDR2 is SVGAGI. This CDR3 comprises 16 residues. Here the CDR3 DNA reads TGTGCCAGCAGTTACTCGTCAGGGCGAGCCTACAATGAGCAGTTCTTC. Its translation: CASSYSSGRAYNEQFF.

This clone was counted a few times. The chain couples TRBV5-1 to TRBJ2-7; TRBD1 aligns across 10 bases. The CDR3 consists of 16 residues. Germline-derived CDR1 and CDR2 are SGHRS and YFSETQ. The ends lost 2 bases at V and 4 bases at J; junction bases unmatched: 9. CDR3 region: CASSLKYRDRGYEQYF. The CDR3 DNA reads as TGCGCCAGCAGCTTAAAATACCGGGACAGGGGTTACGAGCAGTACTTC.

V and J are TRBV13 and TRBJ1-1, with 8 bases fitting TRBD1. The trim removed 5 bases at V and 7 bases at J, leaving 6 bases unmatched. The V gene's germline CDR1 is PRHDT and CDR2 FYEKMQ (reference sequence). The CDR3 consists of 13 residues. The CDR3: CASSGQGAGEAFF. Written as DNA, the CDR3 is TGTGCCAGCAGCGGTCAGGGGGCGGGTGAAGCTTTCTTT.

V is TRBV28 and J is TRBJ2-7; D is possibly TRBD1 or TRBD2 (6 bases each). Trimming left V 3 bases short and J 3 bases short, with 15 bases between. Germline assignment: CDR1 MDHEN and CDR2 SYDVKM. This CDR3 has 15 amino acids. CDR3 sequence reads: CASSFLGGYNYEQYF. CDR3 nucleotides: TGTGCCAGCAGTTTTTTGGGGGGCTATAACTACGAGCAGTACTTC.

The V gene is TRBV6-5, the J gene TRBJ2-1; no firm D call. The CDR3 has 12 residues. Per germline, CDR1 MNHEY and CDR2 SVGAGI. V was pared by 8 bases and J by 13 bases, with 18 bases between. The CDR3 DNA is TGTGCCAGCGGGATGAGGACCTCATCCCAGTTCTTC. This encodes CASGMRTSSQFF.